Listed here are 4 T cell receptor beta chains from one sample, sequenced in a study of response to subunit inactivated influenza vaccine. TCRdb ran MiXCR on the RT-PCR reads and lists one entry per CDR3 protein. The sample yields a few hundred thousand distinct CDR3 sequences, more than 10% seen once. The material sequenced was non-naive T cells sorted from PBMCs, taken 14 to 15 days before vaccination. The source of these receptors is a man aged 50 to 59 who received an inactivated influenza vaccine.

The J gene is TRBJ2-1, the V gene TRBV29-1; D is perhaps TRBD1 or TRBD2 (6 bases each). The V gene lost 0 bases and the J gene lost 8 bases, with 20 bases spanning the gap. CDR3 length equals 16 residues. Germline lookup yields CDR1 SQVTM and CDR2 ANQGSEA. CDR3 residues: CSVEDIRGADKYEQFF. CDR3 DNA: TGCAGCGTTGAAGATATTAGGGGGGCCGATAAATATGAGCAGTTCTTC.

This clonotype was found a few times. This chain joins TRBV6-1 and TRBJ2-1, with 12 bases identical to TRBD2. Germline V gene data show CDR1 as MNHNS and CDR2 as SASEGT. This CDR3 comprises 15 residues. V gave up 7 bases and J gave up 9 bases; unmatched junction bases: 10. The CDR3 loop is CASNLLAGGLGEQFF. CDR3 in DNA: TGTGCCAGCAACCTCCTAGCGGGGGGGCTTGGTGAGCAGTTCTTC.

The chain joins TRBV6-5 to TRBJ2-1; a possible D gene is TRBD2 (6 bases). CDR3 length equals 16 residues. Germline CDR1 reads MNHEY; CDR2 reads SVGAGI. Trimming shortened V by 0 bases and J by 4 bases, and 13 bases separated the two germline ends. Written as DNA, the CDR3 is TGTGCCAGCAGTTACTCCGGACTGGGAGGATACAATGAGCAGTTCTTC. Translated: CASSYSGLGGYNEQFF.

This clonotype was detected a few times. The gene calls are TRBV6-1 and TRBJ2-3; D is ambiguous. V lost 6 bases, J lost 2 bases, and 18 bases lay in between. The CDR3 length is 16 residues. Germline V gives CDR1 MNHNS, CDR2 SASEGT. CDR3 nucleotides: TGTGCCAGCAGCATGTCCTGGGCAGCGCTCACAGATACGCAGTATTTT. Its translation is CASSMSWAALTDTQYF.